This passage covers 5 T cell receptor beta chains from one sample sequenced in a study of regulatory T cells in long-lasting Graves disease. In building TCR beta libraries, iRepertoire HTBI primers were used together with Arm-PCR of CDR3 regions. TCRdb reanalysed the multiplex PCR reads using MiXCR and keeps one entry per CDR3 protein. The data hold around 300,000 distinct CDR3 sequences, with around a fifth observed a single time. The time point is: persistent/refractory GD, antithyroid drugs over 5 years with positive TRAb. Preparation of the TCR library used RNA extracted from PBMCs. The specimen comprised peripheral blood mononuclear cells (PBMCs), sampled when the disease was refractory, from a patient treated with antithyroid drugs. The origin of the receptors is a female donor with Graves disease.

The sample holds many counts of this clonotype. J is TRBJ1-4 and V is TRBV3-1; weak D call: TRBD1 (6 bases). The CDR3 loop spans 13 amino acids. Trimming removed 5 bases from V and 8 bases from J, with 12 bases in between. Germline CDR1 LGHDT, CDR2 YNNKEL (reference sequence). The CDR3 DNA reads TGTGCCAGCAGCGGCAGGGGAAGCGAAAAACTGTTTTTT. Protein product: CASSGRGSEKLFF.

This clonotype was counted ten times or more. The chain combines TRBV20-1 with TRBJ1-2; D perhaps matches TRBD1 (5 bases). Trimming removed 7 bases at V and 4 bases at J, with 10 bases between. The germline gives CDR1 DFQATT, CDR2 SNEGSKA (reference sequence). This CDR3 spans 11 amino acids. The DNA of the CDR3 is TGCAGTGGAGGCAGGGCCTATGGCTACACCTTC. Translating it yields CSGGRAYGYTF.

This clonotype was detected many times. The chain recombines TRBV7-2 with TRBJ2-7; D perhaps matches TRBD1 (6 bases). Germline V CDR1 and CDR2: SGHTA, FQGNSA. The CDR3 has 15 amino acids. Trimming pared 6 bases from V and 2 bases from J, leaving 17 bases between. The CDR3 reads CASRRRQDSTYEQYF. The CDR3 DNA reads TGTGCCAGCAGACGTAGACAGGATTCTACCTACGAGCAGTACTTC.

The CDR3 sequence is CASSLTGGPENTEAFF. CDR3 DNA sequence: TGCGCCAGCAGCCTGACAGGGGGCCCTGAGAACACTGAAGCTTTCTTT. The chain employs TRBV5-1 and TRBJ1-1; 10 nucleotides match TRBD1. V was pared by 4 bases and J by 1 base, with 7 bases of the junction left unmatched. Germline V gives CDR1 SGHRS, CDR2 YFSETQ. The CDR3 is made up of 16 amino acids.

This clonotype was observed at least ten times. The chain carries TRBV2 and TRBJ2-7; 11 nucleotides agree with TRBD2. This CDR3 is built from 13 residues. Germline loops: CDR1 SNHLY, CDR2 FYNNEI. The trim removed 4 bases at V and 4 bases at J, leaving 0 bases unmatched. CDR3 residues: CASSGTSGYEQYF. The CDR3 DNA reads as TGTGCCAGCAGTGGGACTAGCGGGTACGAGCAGTACTTC.